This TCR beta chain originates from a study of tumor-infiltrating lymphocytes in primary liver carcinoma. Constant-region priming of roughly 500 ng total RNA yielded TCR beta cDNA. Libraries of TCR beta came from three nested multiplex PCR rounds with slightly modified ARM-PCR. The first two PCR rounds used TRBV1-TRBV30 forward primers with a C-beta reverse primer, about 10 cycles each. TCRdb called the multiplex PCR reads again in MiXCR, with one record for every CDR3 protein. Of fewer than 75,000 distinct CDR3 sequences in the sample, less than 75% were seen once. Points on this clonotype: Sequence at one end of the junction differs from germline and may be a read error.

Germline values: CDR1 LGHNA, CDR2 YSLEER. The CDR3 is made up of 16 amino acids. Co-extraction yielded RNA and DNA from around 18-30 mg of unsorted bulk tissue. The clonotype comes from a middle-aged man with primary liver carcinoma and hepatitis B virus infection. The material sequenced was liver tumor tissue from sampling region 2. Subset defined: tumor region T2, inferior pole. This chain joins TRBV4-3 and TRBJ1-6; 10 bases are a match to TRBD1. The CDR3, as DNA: TGCGCCAGCCGCTCCTGGGACAGGGGAAGGAATTCATCCCTCCACTTT. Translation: CASRSWDRGRNSSLHF.